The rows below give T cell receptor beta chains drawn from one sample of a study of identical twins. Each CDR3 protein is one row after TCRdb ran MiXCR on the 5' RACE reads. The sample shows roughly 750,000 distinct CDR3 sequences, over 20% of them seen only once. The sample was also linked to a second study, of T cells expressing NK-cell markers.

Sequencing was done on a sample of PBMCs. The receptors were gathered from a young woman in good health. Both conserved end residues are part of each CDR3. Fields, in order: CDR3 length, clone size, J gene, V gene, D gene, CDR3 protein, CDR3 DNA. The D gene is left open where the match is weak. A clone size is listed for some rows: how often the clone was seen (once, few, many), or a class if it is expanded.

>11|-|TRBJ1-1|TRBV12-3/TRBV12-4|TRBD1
CASSYGTGKTF
TGTGCCAGCAGCTACGGGACAGGGAAAACTTTT
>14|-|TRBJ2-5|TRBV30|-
CAWSPGFRWETQYF
TGTGCCTGGTCCCCAGGCTTCAGGTGGGAGACCCAGTACTTC
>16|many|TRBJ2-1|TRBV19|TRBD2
CASSLPASGSSNEQFF
TGTGCCAGTAGTCTTCCCGCCAGCGGGAGTTCTAATGAGCAGTTCTTC
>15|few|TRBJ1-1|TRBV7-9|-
CASMGGAVKQDEAFF
TGTGCCAGTATGGGAGGGGCCGTAAAGCAGGATGAAGCTTTCTTT
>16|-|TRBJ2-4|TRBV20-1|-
CSATPPGGQAKNIQYF
TGCAGTGCTACCCCCCCCGGCGGGCAGGCCAAAAACATTCAGTACTTC
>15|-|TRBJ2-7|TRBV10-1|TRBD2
CASSRTSGGDSEQYF
TGCGCCAGCAGCCGGACTAGCGGGGGGGATTCCGAGCAGTACTTC
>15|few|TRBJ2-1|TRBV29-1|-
CSVEGGTWGFNEQFF
TGCAGCGTTGAAGGGGGGACGTGGGGATTCAATGAGCAGTTCTTC
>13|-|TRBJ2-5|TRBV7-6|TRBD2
CASASGRQETQYF
TGTGCCAGCGCTAGCGGGAGACAAGAGACCCAGTACTTC
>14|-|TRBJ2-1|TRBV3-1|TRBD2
CASSGWTSGREQFF
TGTGCCAGCAGCGGGTGGACTAGCGGGCGGGAGCAGTTCTTC
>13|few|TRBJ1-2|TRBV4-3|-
CASSQVLTYGYTF
TGCGCCAGCAGCCAAGTTCTGACGTATGGCTACACCTTC
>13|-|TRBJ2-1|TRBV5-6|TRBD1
CASSLTGVSEQFF
TGTGCCAGCAGCTTGACAGGGGTGAGTGAGCAGTTCTTC
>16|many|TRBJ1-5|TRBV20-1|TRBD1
CSARAGGGVSNQPQHF
TGCAGTGCTAGAGCAGGAGGGGGCGTTAGCAATCAGCCCCAGCATTTT
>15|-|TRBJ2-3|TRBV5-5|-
CASSLILSQYDTQYF
TGTGCCAGCAGCTTGATCCTATCACAGTATGATACGCAGTATTTT
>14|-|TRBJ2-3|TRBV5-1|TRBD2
CASSVSGSPDTQYF
TGCGCCAGCAGCGTAAGCGGGAGTCCAGATACGCAGTATTTT
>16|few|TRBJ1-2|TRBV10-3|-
CAISVSNTDINYGYTF
TGTGCCATCAGTGTCTCAAACACGGACATTAACTATGGCTACACCTTC
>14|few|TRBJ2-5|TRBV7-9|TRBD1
CASSRRGQLETQYF
TGTGCCAGCAGCCGAAGGGGACAGCTAGAGACCCAGTACTTC
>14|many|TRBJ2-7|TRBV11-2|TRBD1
CASSFGTELYEQYF
TGTGCCAGCAGTTTCGGGACAGAACTTTACGAGCAGTACTTC
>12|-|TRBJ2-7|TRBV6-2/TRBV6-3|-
CASSDITYEQYF
TGTGCCAGCAGTGATATAACCTACGAGCAGTACTTC
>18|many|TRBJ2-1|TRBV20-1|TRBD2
CSARDPLGSGISYNEQFF
TGCAGTGCTAGAGACCCCCTCGGTAGCGGGATTTCTTACAATGAGCAGTTCTTC
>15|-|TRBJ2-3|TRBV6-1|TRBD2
CATSQGGLMRGTQYF
TGTGCCACCTCTCAGGGAGGGCTAATGCGGGGTACGCAGTATTTT